A single sample gave rise to the 32 T cell receptor beta chains below, sequenced in a study of cytomegalovirus exposure and HLA in healthy donors. Clones were read by immunoSEQ multiplex PCR, and TCRdb kept only the in-frame ones, dropping some. This table holds some 85,000 clones, roughly 95% found once. The specimen sequenced was PBMCs. The receptors derive from a woman under 30 in good health and CMV-seronegative.

The chain uses TRBV28 and TRBJ1-2; D possibly corresponds to TRBD1 (6 bases). This CDR3 contains 13 residues. Trimming took 0 bases from V and 8 from J, leaving 10 bases between them. Germline values: CDR1 MDHEN, CDR2 SYDVKM. CDR3: CASSLWAGDGYTF. The CDR3 DNA sequence: TGTGCCAGCAGTTTATGGGCAGGGGACGGCTACACCTTC.

The rearrangement joins TRBV29-1 to TRBJ2-7; tentatively, D is TRBD1 (6 bases). Trimming left V 7 bases short and J 2 bases short, with 18 bases between. Germline-derived CDR1 and CDR2 are SQVTM and ANQGSEA. The CDR3 totals 14 residues. In nucleotides, the CDR3 is TGCAGCGGGGTAATACAGGGAGCTGCCTACGAGCAGTACTTC. This sequence encodes CSGVIQGAAYEQYF.

This clone was counted a single time. This chain connects TRBV27 to TRBJ2-7, with 8 bases identical to TRBD2. The CDR3 is made up of 15 amino acids. The ends lost 4 bases at V and 0 bases at J; junction bases unmatched: 5. CDR1 and CDR2 (germline): MNHEY, SMNVEV (reference sequence). In DNA, the CDR3 is TGTGCCAGCAGTTCAGCGGGGGCGAGCTCCTACGAGCAGTACTTC. Amino acids: CASSSAGASSYEQYF.

The V call is TRBV27, the J call TRBJ1-6, with TRBD1 matching over 9 bases. Trimming cost V 5 bases and J 0 bases; bases outside gene matches: 11. Germline CDR1 reads MNHEY; CDR2 reads SMNVEV (reference sequence). The CDR3 is 19 amino acids. DNA of the CDR3: TGTGCCAGCAGTCCCGGGACAGGGAGGCCAAGCTCCTATAATTCACCCCTCCACTTT. As protein: CASSPGTGRPSSYNSPLHF.

The rearrangement joins TRBV5-6 to TRBJ1-4; D unresolved. The CDR3 is 13 residues long. The V and J ends lost 5 bases and 7 bases respectively, with 12 bases between them. Germline V CDR1 and CDR2: SGHDT, YYEEEE. CDR3 protein: CASRAGFGEKLFF. CDR3 bases: TGTGCCAGCAGAGCAGGTTTCGGTGAAAAACTGTTTTTT.

V usage is TRBV27 and J usage is TRBJ2-7, with D possibly TRBD2 on 6 matching bases. V lost 6 bases and J lost 3, with 21 bases in between. CDR3 length: 16 amino acids. From germline, CDR1 is MNHEY and CDR2 SMNVEV (reference sequence). The CDR3: CASSLTGVEGFYEQYF. The CDR3 DNA reads as TGTGCCAGCAGCCTCACAGGCGTGGAGGGGTTCTACGAGCAGTACTTC.

The sample holds one count of this clone. The J gene is TRBJ1-1, the V gene TRBV28, with a possible D match to TRBD1 (6 bases). Looked up from germline, CDR1 is MDHEN and CDR2 is SYDVKM. V lost 1 base and J 3 bases, leaving 15 bases between the germline ends. The CDR3 is 16 amino acids. Here the CDR3 reads CASSLFQGRGDTEAFF. CDR3 coding DNA: TGTGCCAGCAGTTTATTCCAGGGGAGGGGGGACACTGAAGCTTTCTTT.

This clone is a singleton in its sample. The rearrangement joins TRBV18 to TRBJ1-4; TRBD1 matches 11 bases. From germline, CDR1 is KGHSH and CDR2 LQKENI. Unmatched junction bases numbered 6, after V lost 4 bases and J lost 5 bases. This CDR3 spans 16 amino acids. CDR3 DNA: TGTGCCAGCTCACTCGGACAGGGGGCTGGGAATGAAAAACTGTTTTTT. It translates to CASSLGQGAGNEKLFF.

CDR3 loop: CASSPLPGSGIPGNTIYF. The DNA for the CDR3 is TGTGCCAGCTCACCACTGCCGGGGTCAGGAATCCCTGGAAACACCATATATTTT. The chain couples TRBV18 to TRBJ1-3, with no clear D. CDR1 is KGHSH and CDR2 is LQKENI in the germline V gene. Trimming stripped 1 base from V and 2 bases from J, with 18 bases between. CDR3 length: 18 residues.

This clone was detected once. The chain recombines TRBV7-9 with TRBJ2-7; TRBD1 matches at 9 bases. CDR3 size: 13 residues. The junction had 6 bases not matched to a gene; V was cut back by 5 bases and J by 7 bases. The germline V gene encodes CDR1 SEHNR and CDR2 FQNEAQ (reference sequence). CDR3 coding DNA: TGTGCCAGCAGCCCGCCGGGACAGGGAGAGCAGTACTTC. This encodes CASSPPGQGEQYF.

The CDR3 sequence is CASSLAPQDLSYEQYF. The CDR3 DNA reads TGTGCCAGCAGCTTAGCTCCCCAGGATCTCTCCTACGAGCAGTACTTC. The V and J genes are TRBV11-2 and TRBJ2-7; D gene ambiguous. The CDR3 runs 16 residues. V shed 1 base and J shed 0 bases, with 13 bases lying between them. Germline V gives CDR1 SGHAT, CDR2 FQNNGV.

The gene calls are TRBV6-5 and TRBJ2-3; 9 nucleotides match TRBD2. The CDR3 totals 15 residues. With V trimmed by 5 bases and J by 1 base, 4 bases remained unmatched. Germline V gene data show CDR1 as MNHEY and CDR2 as SVGAGI. This chain's CDR3 is CASSKAGGGTDTQYF. CDR3 DNA: TGTGCCAGCAGTAAGGCGGGAGGGGGCACAGATACGCAGTATTTT.

This chain joins TRBV18 and TRBJ1-1, with no clear D. The V and J ends lost 6 bases and 1 base respectively, with 9 bases between them. Germline V gives CDR1 KGHSH, CDR2 LQKENI. The CDR3 contains 13 residues. The CDR3 bases are TGTGCCAGCTCCGGAGGTGAGAACACTGAAGCTTTCTTT. Protein sequence: CASSGGENTEAFF.

The rearrangement links TRBV5-1 to TRBJ2-1, with 8 bases aligning to TRBD2. V trimming: 3 bases; J trimming: 7 bases; junction bases outside the gene matches: 3. The length of the CDR3 is 13 residues. From germline, CDR1 is SGHRS and CDR2 YFSETQ. The CDR3, as DNA: TGCGCCAGCAGCTCAGGACTAGCAAATGAGCAGTTCTTC. It is translated as CASSSGLANEQFF.

The rearrangement uses TRBV19 and TRBJ2-1; 7 bases match TRBD2. V dropped 7 bases and J dropped 9; count of bases not matched to a gene: 9. Germline assignment: CDR1 LNHDA and CDR2 SQIVND (reference sequence). The CDR3 totals 13 residues. CDR3 residues: CASTGREGGEQFF. The CDR3 DNA follows: TGTGCCAGTACAGGCAGGGAGGGCGGTGAGCAGTTCTTC.

The chain couples TRBV7-2 to TRBJ2-1, with D possibly being TRBD1 (6 bases). Germline-derived CDR1 and CDR2 are SGHTA and FQGNSA. There are 16 residues in the CDR3. With 1 base removed from V and 4 bases from J, the gap between germline ends came to 14 bases. CDR3 region: CASSLDGAGAYNEQFF. The CDR3 bases are TGTGCCAGCAGCTTAGACGGGGCAGGGGCTTACAATGAGCAGTTCTTC. Drawing the rest from reference TRBV7-2 and TRBJ2-1, the complete variable domain is GAGVSQSPSNKVTEKGKDVELRCDPISGHTALYWYRQSLGQGLEFLIYFQGNSAPDKSGLPSDRFSAERTGGSVSTLTIQRTQQEDSAVYLCASSLDGAGAYNEQFFGPGTRLTVL.

This clone was seen just once. The chain employs TRBV2 and TRBJ1-1, with TRBD1 matching over 9 bases. Germline-derived CDR1 and CDR2 are SNHLY and FYNNEI. J lost 5 bases, V lost 6 bases, and 7 bases had no gene match. The CDR3 spans 14 residues. CDR3 bases: TGTGCCAGCAGCCCGGGACAGGGAAGAACTGAAGCTTTCTTT. Translated: CASSPGQGRTEAFF.

The V gene is TRBV7-9, the J gene TRBJ2-5; 8 bases are a match to TRBD1. The CDR3 has 15 residues. V lost 4 bases and J lost 5; bases outside the gene matches: 9. Per the germline V gene, CDR1 is SEHNR and CDR2 is FQNEAQ (reference sequence). CDR3 protein: CASSWRTGLRETQYF. The DNA for the CDR3 is TGTGCCAGCAGCTGGCGGACAGGGCTTAGGGAGACCCAGTACTTC.

The V gene is TRBV19, the J gene TRBJ1-5, with 8 positions matching TRBD1. CDR1 LNHDA and CDR2 SQIVND come from the germline V gene (reference sequence). Trimming at V came to 5 bases and at J to 4 bases, leaving 4 bases not matched to a gene. This CDR3 has 14 residues. CDR3 protein: CASSDTGGNQPQHF. CDR3 bases: TGTGCCAGTAGTGACACAGGGGGGAATCAGCCCCAGCATTTT.

CDR3 protein: CASRYGTALNTEAFF. In DNA form, the CDR3 reads TGTGCCAGCAGATATGGGACAGCCCTGAACACTGAAGCTTTCTTT. This chain uses TRBV7-9 with TRBJ1-1; 7 bases match TRBD1. The CDR3 has 15 amino acids. Germline V gene data show CDR1 as SEHNR and CDR2 as FQNEAQ (reference sequence). J was trimmed by 0 bases and V by 6 bases; bases with no gene match: 7.

The chain couples TRBV6-5 to TRBJ1-2, with D perhaps matching TRBD1 (6 bases). CDR3 size: 12 residues. Trimming took off 8 bases at V and 3 bases at J, with 10 bases between the two ends. Germline CDR1 is MNHEY and CDR2 is SVGAGI. The CDR3 nucleotides are TGTGCCAGCCGCCAGGGGTACTATGGCTACACCTTC. Its protein product is CASRQGYYGYTF.

The genes are TRBV29-1 and TRBJ1-5, with unresolved D. V was shortened by 5 bases and J by 3 bases, with 8 bases between the two germline ends. Germline V lookup: CDR1 SQVTM, CDR2 ANQGSEA. This CDR3 has 12 amino acids. CDR3: CSVLDFNQPQHF. In DNA form, the CDR3 reads TGCAGCGTTTTAGACTTCAATCAGCCCCAGCATTTT.

CDR3 sequence: CASSPTATGGPEAFF. CDR3 DNA sequence: TGCGCCAGCAGCCCCACCGCTACAGGGGGCCCTGAAGCTTTCTTT. V gene TRBV5-1 combines with J gene TRBJ1-1, with TRBD1 matching over 9 bases. The CDR3 is 15 amino acids. CDR1 SGHRS and CDR2 YFSETQ come from the germline V gene. The trim removed 4 bases at V and 6 bases at J, leaving 10 bases unmatched.

This clone has a single count. V and J are TRBV6-4 and TRBJ2-5, with a weak D call TRBD2 (5 bases). The CDR3 is 15 amino acids. CDR1 is MRHNA, CDR2 SNTAGT, per germline. The V end lost 6 bases, the J end lost 4 bases, and 18 bases lay between the germline ends. CDR3 sequence: CASRIHYGVGETQYF. The DNA of the CDR3 is TGTGCCAGCAGGATACACTACGGGGTAGGAGAGACCCAGTACTTC.

The count of this clone is one. The limits of the CDR3 on the DNA are not certain, so only TCRdb's listed CDR3 is given. The CDR3 region is CASSPLVTPPLYLF. The V and J genes are TRBV19 and TRBJ1-6. Germline CDR1 reads LNHDA; CDR2 reads SQIVND (reference sequence). The CDR3 numbers 14 amino acids, ends counted.

The CDR3 spells CATRWATEAFF. Here the CDR3 DNA reads TGTGCCACCCGGTGGGCCACTGAAGCTTTCTTT. This chain links TRBV28 with TRBJ1-1; the D is unclear. Germline values: CDR1 MDHEN, CDR2 SYDVKM. The CDR3 runs to 11 residues. The germline V and J ends were trimmed by 10 bases and 4 bases, with 10 bases remaining between them.

J is TRBJ2-7 and V is TRBV4-2; 7 nucleotides match TRBD1. After removal of 2 bases from V and 2 bases from J, the junction contained 9 bases not matched to a gene. This CDR3 region has 16 residues. CDR1 and CDR2 (germline): LGHNA, YNFKEQ. CDR3 bases: TGTGCCAGCAGCCAACGAGGACTGACAGGGACCTACGAGCAGTACTTC. This encodes CASSQRGLTGTYEQYF.

CDR3 amino acids: CASSPGTRGYEQYF. Here the CDR3 DNA reads TGTGCCAGCAGTCCCGGGACTAGGGGGTACGAGCAGTACTTC. The gene calls are TRBV27 and TRBJ2-7; 8 positions match TRBD2. V shed 5 bases and J 4 bases; nucleotides not matched to a gene: 7. This CDR3 has 14 residues. Germline lookup yields CDR1 MNHEY and CDR2 SMNVEV (reference sequence).

V gene TRBV7-2 combines with J gene TRBJ2-7, with TRBD1 identical over 7 bases. V was clipped by 3 bases and J by 0 bases; unmatched bases: 5. CDR1 is SGHTA and CDR2 is FQGNSA in the germline V gene. The CDR3 length is 15 residues. The CDR3 region is CASSFGQESSYEQYF. As DNA, the CDR3 is TGTGCCAGCAGCTTCGGACAGGAGAGCTCCTACGAGCAGTACTTC.

The sample holds one count of this clone. The rearrangement joins TRBV18 to TRBJ2-7, with a weak D call TRBD1 (5 bases). Trimming pared 1 base from V and 10 bases from J, leaving 11 bases between. The CDR3 contains 12 residues. Germline V gives CDR1 KGHSH, CDR2 LQKENI. The CDR3 reads CASSPRSTDQYF. CDR3 DNA sequence: TGTGCCAGCTCACCACGGTCGACAGACCAGTACTTC.

This clone came up a few times. The chain's CDR3 is CRATENTEAFF. The DNA of the CDR3 is TGCAGAGCCACAGAAAACACTGAAGCTTTCTTT. The rearrangement joins TRBV29-1 to TRBJ1-1; D gene unclear. In germline, CDR1 is SQVTM, CDR2 ANQGSEA. The CDR3 has 11 residues.

This rearrangement joins TRBV18 to TRBJ2-1; D might be TRBD2 (6 bases). With 0 bases removed from V and 4 bases from J, the gap between germline ends came to 7 bases. From germline, CDR1 is KGHSH and CDR2 LQKENI. The CDR3 runs 14 residues. As DNA, the CDR3 is TGTGCCAGCTCACCACCGGCGGGGTACAATGAGCAGTTCTTC. Translated, it gives CASSPPAGYNEQFF.